What follows are 22 T cell receptor beta chains derived from one specimen sequenced in a study of shared clonotypes between healthy human individuals (dated by TCRdb to about 2020). The receptor library was made with the immunoSEQ multiplex PCR assay. As stored in TCRdb, this immuneACCESS dataset retains in-frame rearrangements with V and J assigned. A fraction of the clones does not appear; measured against another copy, unresolved V genes explain less than half of the discrepancy, and the remainder lacks a known reason. This sample gives under 650,000 clones in total; 90% to 97% of them show up just once. The ten largest clones represent 0.055% to 0.075% of the sample. The sequenced sample consisted of naive CD4+ T cells sorted from blood. Reading the label with the study, this specimen's cell subset or site is: CD45RA+ positively selected. These receptors were obtained from a woman under 40 in good health.

The count of this clone is one. Here the CDR3 reads CSVGIQETQYF. In DNA form, the CDR3 reads TGCAGCGTGGGGATCCAAGAGACCCAGTACTTC. V usage is TRBV29-1 and J usage is TRBJ2-5; D is uncertain. CDR1 is SQVTM and CDR2 is ANQGSEA in the germline V gene. This CDR3 region has 11 residues. The germline V and J ends were trimmed by 6 bases and 1 base, with 6 bases remaining between them.

The genes are TRBV4-2 and TRBJ1-3, with D unresolved. V shed 1 base and J shed 4 bases, with 17 bases lying between them. Germline V gene sequence: CDR1 LGHNA, CDR2 YNFKEQ. This CDR3 has 17 residues. The CDR3, as DNA: TGTGCCAGCAGCCAAGGAGGTGGGCCAACCGTCGGAAACACCATATATTTT. It yields the protein CASSQGGGPTVGNTIYF.

The rearrangement uses TRBV30 and TRBJ1-1; 8 bases line up with TRBD1. Trimming took 5 bases from V and 5 from J; bases not matched to a gene: 7. Germline values: CDR1 GTSNPN, CDR2 SVGIG (reference sequence). This CDR3 is 13 amino acids long. CDR3 amino acids: CAWVQGARTEAFF. DNA of the CDR3: TGTGCCTGGGTGCAGGGGGCGCGAACTGAAGCTTTCTTT.

V gene TRBV28 combines with J gene TRBJ1-5; D is unclear. Per germline, CDR1 MDHEN and CDR2 SYDVKM. V lost 3 bases, J lost 0 bases, and 3 bases lay in between. This CDR3 region has 13 residues. CDR3 nucleotides: TGTGCCAGCAGTTTCTTTAGCAATCAGCCCCAGCATTTT. It yields the protein CASSFFSNQPQHF.

The chain links TRBV10-3 to TRBJ2-5; 11 positions agree with TRBD2. The V segment lost 4 bases and the J segment 5 bases; nucleotides outside the gene matches: 15. Germline CDR1 and CDR2: ENHRY and SYGVKD. The length of the CDR3 is 18 residues. The CDR3 loop is CAISGRPGLAAIGETQYF. The CDR3 nucleotides are TGTGCCATCAGTGGTCGGCCGGGACTAGCGGCGATCGGGGAGACCCAGTACTTC.

V is TRBV19 and J is TRBJ1-5, with D tentatively TRBD1 (5 bases). CDR3 length equals 16 residues. Trimming stripped 3 bases from V and 0 bases from J, with 12 bases between. Germline values: CDR1 LNHDA, CDR2 SQIVND (reference sequence). In DNA form, the CDR3 reads TGTGCCAGTAGTATGTGGGGGGATCCTAGCAATCAGCCCCAGCATTTT. Residues: CASSMWGDPSNQPQHF.

The V gene is TRBV29-1, the J gene TRBJ2-5, with 8 bases aligning to TRBD2. The CDR3 length is 13 residues. Germline V gene lookup returns CDR1 SQVTM and CDR2 ANQGSEA. V shed 3 bases and J 3 bases; nucleotides not matched to a gene: 3. DNA for the CDR3: TGCAGCGTTGAGCGGGGGGAAAAAGAGACCCAGTACTTC. Encoded protein: CSVERGEKETQYF.

The chain is built from TRBV18 and TRBJ1-4; unclear D gene. Trimming took 6 bases from V and 6 from J, leaving 5 bases between them. Germline V gene sequence: CDR1 KGHSH, CDR2 LQKENI. The CDR3 has 11 amino acids. The CDR3 DNA follows: TGTGCCAGCTCTACCGATGAAAAACTGTTTTTT. Translated, it gives CASSTDEKLFF.

This sequence joins TRBV28 and TRBJ2-7; D remains unclear. This CDR3 comprises 11 residues. The germline CDR1 and CDR2 sequences are MDHEN and SYDVKM. V lost 5 bases to trimming and J lost 0 bases, with 2 bases between them. For the CDR3, the DNA is TGTGCCAGCAGTGCCTCCTACGAGCAGTACTTC. As protein: CASSASYEQYF.

This CDR3 reads CASSQIRASTDTQYF. The CDR3 DNA follows: TGTGCCAGCAGCCAAATACGGGCCAGCACAGATACGCAGTATTTT. The chain couples TRBV4-2 to TRBJ2-3; D unclear. There are 15 residues in the CDR3. CDR1 LGHNA and CDR2 YNFKEQ come from the germline V gene. Between the trimmed V and J ends, which lost 2 bases and 0 bases, there was a span of 9 bases.

This clone has more than one count but fewer than ten. The chain recombines TRBV20-1 with TRBJ2-7; unclear D gene. V was shortened by 6 bases and J by 4 bases, with 10 bases between the two germline ends. This CDR3 spans 11 amino acids. Germline V gene lookup returns CDR1 DFQATT and CDR2 SNEGSKA (reference sequence). The CDR3: CSADLSYEQYF. CDR3 sequence (DNA): TGCAGTGCCGACTTATCATACGAGCAGTACTTC.

The chain is built from TRBV28 and TRBJ2-5; TRBD1 or TRBD2 may be the D gene (6 bases each). Germline V gives CDR1 MDHEN, CDR2 SYDVKM. Deletions cut 4 bases from V and 5 bases from J, with 11 bases between. CDR3 size: 13 residues. This CDR3 is CASSSRGRETQYF. The CDR3 DNA reads as TGTGCCAGCAGTTCGAGGGGGAGGGAGACCCAGTACTTC. The variable domain in full, completed from reference TRBV28 and TRBJ2-5, reads DVKVTQSSRYLVKRTGEKVFLECVQDMDHENMFWYRQDPGLGLRLIYFSYDVKMKEKGDIPEGYSVSREKKERFSLILESASTNQTSMYLCASSSRGRETQYFGPGTRLLVL.

The chain couples TRBV2 to TRBJ1-5, with D hard to call. The CDR3 covers 15 residues. Trimming shortened V by 2 bases and J by 4 bases, and 12 bases separated the two germline ends. CDR1 is SNHLY and CDR2 is FYNNEI in the germline V gene. CDR3 loop: CASSEIVDRNQPQHF. CDR3 coding DNA: TGTGCCAGCAGTGAAATTGTAGACCGGAATCAGCCCCAGCATTTT.

The chain combines TRBV10-2 with TRBJ2-5; 11 bases fit TRBD2. CDR1 is WSHSY, CDR2 SAAADI, per germline. After removal of 7 bases from V and 4 bases from J, the junction contained 14 bases not matched to a gene. The CDR3 loop spans 17 amino acids. For the CDR3, the DNA is TGCGCCAGCAACCCGGGACTAGCGGCAACTGGGGGAGAGACCCAGTACTTC. This translates into CASNPGLAATGGETQYF.

The rearrangement uses TRBV5-1 and TRBJ2-5; D is uncertain. V shed 0 bases and J shed 2 bases, with 5 bases lying between them. This CDR3 contains 13 residues. The germline V gene encodes CDR1 SGHRS and CDR2 YFSETQ. CDR3 amino acids: CASSLADQETQYF. For the CDR3, the DNA is TGCGCCAGCAGCTTGGCAGATCAAGAGACCCAGTACTTC.

The CDR3 nucleotides are TGTGCCAGCAGCCAAGTAGAAGCTGCCTACAATGAGCAGTTCTTC. This translates into CASSQVEAAYNEQFF. V gene TRBV4-2 combines with J gene TRBJ2-1; D is uncertain. The germline V and J ends were trimmed by 1 base and 2 bases, with 9 bases remaining between them. This CDR3 contains 15 residues. CDR1 and CDR2 (germline): LGHNA, YNFKEQ.

J is TRBJ2-3 and V is TRBV7-9; tentative D call: TRBD2 (6 bases). Germline V gives CDR1 SEHNR, CDR2 FQNEAQ (reference sequence). The CDR3 length is 16 residues. V was shortened by 1 base and J by 4 bases, with 15 bases between the two germline ends. The CDR3 DNA follows: TGTGCCAGCAGCTTAGAGGCTCAGGGAGGAGCAGATACGCAGTATTTT. It translates to CASSLEAQGGADTQYF.

This sequence joins TRBV10-3 and TRBJ2-7; 7 positions agree with TRBD1. With V trimmed by 7 bases and J by 6 bases, 12 bases remained unmatched. Germline values: CDR1 ENHRY, CDR2 SYGVKD. CDR3 length: 14 residues. The CDR3 nucleotides are TGTGCCATCATGGATACGGGACAGTCCAGCGAGCAGTACTTC. Protein: CAIMDTGQSSEQYF.

About this clone: Other DNA sequences in the same sample also yield this CDR3. The gene calls are TRBV6-4 and TRBJ2-3; D is undetermined. The V gene lost 5 bases and the J gene lost 0 bases, with 6 bases spanning the gap. This CDR3 is 13 amino acids long. The germline V gene has CDR1 MRHNA and CDR2 SNTAGT. The CDR3: CASSLRSTDTQYF. The CDR3 DNA reads as TGTGCCAGCAGTCTCAGAAGCACAGATACGCAGTATTTT.

The V and J genes are TRBV28 and TRBJ1-5; D call uncertain. V lost 4 bases and J 4 bases, leaving 8 bases between the germline ends. Germline assignment: CDR1 MDHEN and CDR2 SYDVKM. The CDR3 length is 13 residues. The CDR3 loop reads CASSYGRNQPQHF. The CDR3, as DNA: TGTGCCAGCAGTTACGGCCGTAATCAGCCCCAGCATTTT. The full variable domain, its missing parts supplied by reference TRBV28 and TRBJ1-5, is DVKVTQSSRYLVKRTGEKVFLECVQDMDHENMFWYRQDPGLGLRLIYFSYDVKMKEKGDIPEGYSVSREKKERFSLILESASTNQTSMYLCASSYGRNQPQHFGDGTRLSIL.

About this clone: The sample contains more than one DNA sequence encoding this CDR3. V usage is TRBV6-5 and J usage is TRBJ1-5, with D unclear. This CDR3 region has 13 residues. Germline V CDR1 and CDR2: MNHEY, SVGAGI. Trimming pared 3 bases from V and 0 bases from J, leaving 3 bases between. CDR3 loop: CASSYDSNQPQHF. The CDR3 DNA follows: TGTGCCAGCAGTTATGATAGCAATCAGCCCCAGCATTTT.

This clone was picked up one time. Here the CDR3 reads CASSPWREGTEAFF. Here the CDR3 DNA reads TGTGCCAGCAGCCCCTGGAGGGAGGGAACTGAAGCTTTCTTT. The chain links TRBV27 to TRBJ1-1; D gene uncertain. This CDR3 has 14 amino acids. V gave up 6 bases and J gave up 5 bases, with 16 bases separating them. Germline V CDR1 and CDR2: MNHEY, SMNVEV (reference sequence).